The clone carrying this TCR beta chain was detected many times. Antigen unknown. TCRdb reprocessed the RACE reads via MiXCR and lists one record per CDR3 protein. The table records approximately 80,000 distinct CDR3 sequences, 7.5% to 9% of them present only once. This entry is derived from a study of human T cells and chemical hapten exposure. For the study at large: Scalp application of diphenylcyclopropenone was performed weekly in patients across the entire roughly 23-week study. Findings and limits, study-wide: Healthy individuals' immune responses may differ from those of donors, who had alopecia.

The V and J ends lost 0 bases and 5 bases respectively, with 15 bases between them. Germline-derived CDR1 and CDR2 are SGHRS and YFSETQ. The CDR3 has 15 residues. Time point specified: patch test 1, 2 weeks after DPC sensitization. Treatment noted: therapeutic diphenylcyclopropenone sensitization with weekly scalp DPC. Blood was drawn before each patch test was applied. The starting material, unfractionated whole blood, was used for total RNA extraction. Specimen: whole blood, collected in connection with sensitization to the hapten diphenylcyclopropenone (DPC). This clonotype was obtained from a woman aged 25 to 39 with alopecia areata. Some clones in this sample may be carry-over from other donors' samples. The chain uses TRBV5-1 and TRBJ2-7; D perhaps matches TRBD1 (6 bases). CDR3 DNA: TGCGCCAGCAGCTTGGACCTGGGGGCCATTGACGAGCAGTACTTC. This codes for CASSLDLGAIDEQYF.